Below, 5 T cell receptor beta chains from the same sample are listed, as sequenced in a study of blood T cells in healthy people across ages. PCR was performed a second time for about 7 to 11 cycles using a sample-barcoded 5' primer and a J-beta primer mix. TCRdb reprocessed the 5' RACE reads via MiXCR and lists one record per CDR3 protein. The table includes around 870,000 distinct CDR3 sequences, around 28% detected once. The sequenced sample consisted of blood. The receptors stem from a woman older than 75 in good health.

In DNA form, the CDR3 reads TGTGCCAGCTCATCAGGACAGGGCGCTTATAGCAATCAGCCCCAGCATTTT. It yields the protein CASSSGQGAYSNQPQHF. This chain joins TRBV18 and TRBJ1-5, with 8 bases identical to TRBD1. The V gene end was trimmed by 5 bases and the J gene end by 0 bases; junction bases not matched to a gene: 9. This CDR3 is built from 17 residues. Germline V gene sequence: CDR1 KGHSH, CDR2 LQKENI. The full variable domain, completed using reference TRBV18 and TRBJ1-5, is NAGVMQNPRHLVRRRGQEARLRCSPMKGHSHVYWYRQLPEEGLKFMVYLQKENIIDESGMPKERFSAEFPKEGPSILRIQQVVRGDSAAYFCASSSGQGAYSNQPQHFGDGTRLSIL.

As regards this clonotype: Because the CDR3 is missing its conserved closing phenylalanine or tryptophan, this is likely a read error. The V and J genes are TRBV12-3 or TRBV12-4 and TRBJ1-1, with D possibly TRBD1 on 6 matching bases. CDR3 length equals 12 residues. The V gene lost 5 bases and the J gene lost 7 bases, with 11 bases spanning the gap. The CDR3 sequence is CASSLQGHEAFL. CDR3 DNA: TGTGCCAGCAGTCTACAGGGCCATGAAGCTTTCTTG.

The genes are TRBV19 and TRBJ2-5, with a tentative D call TRBD2 (6 bases). The CDR3 consists of 13 residues. CDR1 is LNHDA, CDR2 SQIVND, per germline (reference sequence). Trimming stripped 7 bases from V and 5 bases from J, with 14 bases between. This CDR3 is CASTRTAGETQYF. The DNA of the CDR3 is TGTGCCAGTACCCGAACGGCGGGGGAGACCCAGTACTTC. The variable domain in full, with the rest retrieved from reference TRBV19 and TRBJ2-5, is DGGITQSPKYLFRKEGQNVTLSCEQNLNHDAMYWYRQDPGQGLRLIYYSQIVNDFQKGDIAEGYSVSREKKESFPLTVTSAQKNPTAFYLCASTRTAGETQYFGPGTRLLVL.

Many counts were recorded for this clonotype. The chain carries TRBV14 and TRBJ2-5; D perhaps matches TRBD1 (5 bases). This CDR3 spans 14 amino acids. Germline CDR1 reads SGHDN; CDR2 reads FVKESK. Trimming took off 0 bases at V and 4 bases at J, with 9 bases between the two ends. Here the CDR3 DNA reads TGTGCCAGCAGCCAAGAATTCAGGGCAGAGACCCAGTACTTC. It codes for CASSQEFRAETQYF.

This chain connects TRBV5-6 to TRBJ1-5; D is undetermined. This CDR3 spans 14 amino acids. V shed 3 bases and J shed 9 bases, with 16 bases lying between them. Germline CDR1 SGHDT, CDR2 YYEEEE. CDR3 amino acids: CASSWKSGGPPQHF. The CDR3 nucleotides are TGTGCCAGCAGCTGGAAGTCAGGCGGCCCGCCCCAGCATTTT.